A selection of T cell receptor beta chains follows, all from one sample in a study of T cells after yellow fever vaccination. MiXCR, applied by TCRdb to the 5' RACE reads, yields one record per CDR3 protein. The table shows about 300,000 distinct CDR3 sequences, with 7.5% to 9% occurring only once. Sequences were derived from CD4+ T cells sorted from PBMCs, sampled 5 days after the yellow fever booster vaccination. These receptors all come from a man in his late teens or twenties who received the YFV17D yellow fever vaccine. Each CDR3 is given with its conserved first and last residue. The D gene is left open where the match is weak. The listing skips clone size in some rows; elsewhere it reads once, few, many or a size class.

CDR3 DNA	CDR3 protein	clone size	D gene	J gene	V gene
TGTGCCAGCAGTTGGGACCCCCTCTCCTACGAGCAGTACTTC	CASSWDPLSYEQYF	many	.	TRBJ2-7	TRBV6-2/TRBV6-3
TGTGCCAGCAGCTTGACCTACAGGGCTTCGGCCTATGGCTACACCTTC	CASSLTYRASAYGYTF	many	.	TRBJ1-2	TRBV5-5
TGTGCCAGCAGCCAAGATCTTCAGTCTAGGACCTACGAGCAGTACTTC	CASSQDLQSRTYEQYF	many	.	TRBJ2-7	TRBV4-2
TGCGCCAGCAGCTTCCGACCTTTGACAGGGGAAACCGGGGAGCTGTTTTTT	CASSFRPLTGETGELFF	few	TRBD1	TRBJ2-2	TRBV5-1
TGTGCCAGCAGGTTTACAGGGTTCACTGAAGCTTTCTTT	CASRFTGFTEAFF	.	.	TRBJ1-1	TRBV28
TGTGCCATCAGTGATAGGACAGCTAGCGTCAATGAGCAGTTCTTC	CAISDRTASVNEQFF	.	.	TRBJ2-1	TRBV10-3
TGTGCCAGCAGCTCCCCGGGAGTCCGGTACGCTGAAGCTTTCTTT	CASSSPGVRYAEAFF	few	.	TRBJ1-1	TRBV11-2
TGTGCCAGCAGCCTTTCTGGCTGGCAGCCCCAGCATTTT	CASSLSGWQPQHF	few	.	TRBJ1-5	TRBV11-1
TGCAGCGTTGAAGATCGGGCGGCAGGGGGCCGCTATGGCTACACCTTC	CSVEDRAAGGRYGYTF	many	TRBD1	TRBJ1-2	TRBV29-1
TGTGCCAGCAGCCGGGCCCTAAACACTGAAGCTTTCTTT	CASSRALNTEAFF	many	.	TRBJ1-1	TRBV7-2
TGTGCCAGCAGCTTAGTAGTCCTGGGGAATGAAAAACTGTTTTTT	CASSLVVLGNEKLFF	few	.	TRBJ1-4	TRBV7-9
TGTGCCAGCAGCCGACAGGGGGGTGAGCAGTTCTTC	CASSRQGGEQFF	few	TRBD1	TRBJ2-1	TRBV5-4
TGTGCCAGCAGCGTCGGGCCGGCGGGGGGCTATGAGACCCAGTACTTC	CASSVGPAGGYETQYF	few	TRBD2	TRBJ2-5	TRBV9
TGTGCCAGTAGTACCCCCATGGAGGGGAAGGCGCATTTT	CASSTPMEGKAHF	few	.	TRBJ1-5	TRBV19
TGCGCCAGCAGCCGCCCAGGACAGGGGCGCAACAATGAGCAGTTCTTC	CASSRPGQGRNNEQFF	few	TRBD1	TRBJ2-1	TRBV4-1
TGTGCCAGCAGCGTTCGGGTAGGGGACGAGACAGATACGCAGTATTTT	CASSVRVGDETDTQYF	few	.	TRBJ2-3	TRBV9
TGCAGTGCGCGGGGGCATTCCTACAATGAGCAGTTCTTC	CSARGHSYNEQFF	.	.	TRBJ2-1	TRBV20-1
TGTGCCAGTAGGCGACTAGCGGGGGAGGAGTACCAAGAGACCCAGTACTTC	CASRRLAGEEYQETQYF	.	TRBD2	TRBJ2-5	TRBV19
TGTGCCAGCAGCCCGACGTGTTGGAGGCCTTATGAAAAACTGTTTTTT	CASSPTCWRPYEKLFF	.	.	TRBJ1-4	TRBV11-3
TGTGCCAGCAGCACCCGGGGGGGGGCGAGCTATGGCTACACCTTC	CASSTRGGASYGYTF	.	.	TRBJ1-2	TRBV11-2
TGTGCCAGCAGCGCGGGACAGATTAATGAGCAGTTCTTC	CASSAGQINEQFF	many	.	TRBJ2-1	TRBV7-2
TGCAGCGTCGGAGCGACAGGGGACCCTAACTATGGCTACACCTTC	CSVGATGDPNYGYTF	many	TRBD1	TRBJ1-2	TRBV29-1
TGTGCCATCTTACCCGGAGAGACCCAGTACTTC	CAILPGETQYF	few	.	TRBJ2-5	TRBV2
TGTGCCAGCGCACAGTGGCAGGGGGCGGGGGAGACCCAGTACTTC	CASAQWQGAGETQYF	.	TRBD1	TRBJ2-5	TRBV6-1
TGTGCCAGCAGCCACGGACAGGATGGTAACTATGGCTACACCTTC	CASSHGQDGNYGYTF	few	TRBD1	TRBJ1-2	TRBV5-4
TGTGCCAGCTCACCAAATAGCGCCGGGACAGGGGCCAACGTCCTGACTTTC	CASSPNSAGTGANVLTF	few	.	TRBJ2-6	TRBV18
TGTGCCAGCAGCTTAGCGGGGAGAGTGGATACGCAGTATTTT	CASSLAGRVDTQYF	few	.	TRBJ2-3	TRBV7-2
TGCAGTGCCGCCGACAGGGGGAATACCTACAATGAGCAGTTCTTC	CSAADRGNTYNEQFF	.	TRBD1	TRBJ2-1	TRBV20-1